This T cell receptor (beta chain) was identified during a study of blood T cell repertoires in COVID-19. On the study more broadly: The cDNA or gDNA used as material had been derived from T cells, B-cell-depleted T cells, or PBMCs.

There are 15 residues in the CDR3. The V segment lost 5 bases and the J segment 2 bases; nucleotides outside the gene matches: 8. Germline CDR1 is SNHLY and CDR2 is FYNNEI. Individuals aged about 18 to 100 years were recruited from about two dozen US areas. Repertoires were generated with immunoSEQ multiplex PCR, while TCRdb's copy carries only in-frame clones and drops some. The repertoire has under 250,000 clones, roughly 80% of them found once; the top ten carry approximately 1.4%. This TCR derives from a woman between 40 and 55 years old with acute COVID-19. Source material: PBMCs or T cells enriched from blood (not recorded which). V gene TRBV2 combines with J gene TRBJ2-7; 8 bases match TRBD1. Here the CDR3 DNA reads TGTGCCAGCAGTCATTCCGGGACAGGCCCCTACGAGCAGTACTTC. It codes for CASSHSGTGPYEQYF.